This is a list of T cell receptor beta chains from one sample in a study of T-cell memory formation after mild COVID-19. MiXCR, run by TCRdb on the 5' RACE reads, gives a single entry per CDR3 protein. Of 450,000 to 650,000 distinct CDR3 sequences detected, roughly a fifth appear once; the ten largest clones hold roughly 9.1%. Material: PBMCs or a T cell subset sorted from them (not recorded which). These receptors were obtained from an adult woman who had mild COVID-19 (a few samples of this study predate the infection). Cell type and time point are not known. The CDR3 runs from the conserved cysteine through the conserved F or W. The D gene is left open where the match is weak.

V,J,D,CDR3
TRBV5-6,TRBJ1-1,.,CASSLLTGLMNTEAFF
TRBV6-5,TRBJ2-1,.,CASSYSGTYNEQFF
TRBV7-9,TRBJ2-3,.,CASSLALIDTQYF
TRBV6-5,TRBJ1-1,TRBD1,CASNRGFEAFF
TRBV29-1,TRBJ1-2,.,CSVTSRKSGYGYTF
TRBV20-1,TRBJ2-7,TRBD2,CSAQTGLAMYEQYF
TRBV15,TRBJ1-3,TRBD1,CATRGQGSGNTIYF
TRBV24-1,TRBJ2-7,.,CATSGVGAQEQYF
TRBV2,TRBJ2-2,.,CAREGANTGELFF
TRBV5-1,TRBJ2-7,TRBD1,CASCERQGGSYEQYF
TRBV18,TRBJ2-3,.,CASSPLSPASTDTQYF
TRBV5-1,TRBJ2-1,TRBD2,CASSLESGAGYNEQFF
TRBV5-6,TRBJ2-1,.,CASSRELYNEQFF
TRBV3-1,TRBJ1-6,.,CASSQQGNSPLHF
TRBV9,TRBJ2-3,.,CASSAPGRTDTQYF
TRBV3-1,TRBJ2-6,.,CASSQDLLNSGANVLTF
TRBV11-3,TRBJ2-2,TRBD1,CASSLGQGAPGELFF
TRBV20-1,TRBJ2-2,.,CSARDRVNTGELFF
TRBV12-3/TRBV12-4,TRBJ2-3,.,CASSLARYTQYF
TRBV7-6,TRBJ2-3,TRBD2,CASSLAGTSGGLAQYF
TRBV20-1,TRBJ1-5,TRBD1,CSGTGTGLTTGGQPQHF
TRBV20-1,TRBJ1-5,.,CSARSPSDSSNQPQHF
TRBV3-1,TRBJ1-2,.,CASSQDLAYYGYTF
TRBV19,TRBJ1-2,.,CASSPPSTAYGYTF
TRBV11-3,TRBJ2-5,.,CASGVETQYF
TRBV12-3/TRBV12-4,TRBJ1-4,TRBD1,CASSPGAPGQGHEKLFF
TRBV9,TRBJ1-5,TRBD1,CASSVDAGTGGQPQHF
TRBV29-1,TRBJ2-2,TRBD1,CSVEDTLGQGASTGELFF
TRBV12-3/TRBV12-4,TRBJ2-3,TRBD1,CASRPRDRGLAGASTDTQYF
TRBV7-2,TRBJ2-3,.,CASSSSVTDTQYF
TRBV29-1,TRBJ1-1,.,CSVFLEGTEAFF
TRBV24-1,TRBJ2-3,.,CATRTIEGALGDDTQYF
TRBV19,TRBJ1-6,TRBD1,CASADRAEFPLHF
TRBV11-2,TRBJ1-3,.,CASSLGDTGNTIYF
TRBV7-9,TRBJ1-6,TRBD1,CASSEGQGSSPLHF
TRBV18,TRBJ2-1,.,CASSPGPWQFF
TRBV12-3/TRBV12-4,TRBJ1-5,.,CASSFEGQPQHF
TRBV6-5,TRBJ2-3,TRBD1,CAGDRGLTTDTQYF
TRBV20-1,TRBJ2-2,.,CSATRDSTTGELFF
TRBV3-1,TRBJ1-2,TRBD1,CASSHGTAVHTF
TRBV7-3,TRBJ2-7,TRBD1,CASSQTGTGTYEQYF
TRBV4-3,TRBJ2-7,.,CASSQGGSIHEQYF
TRBV7-8,TRBJ2-7,TRBD1,CASSPGTGVYEQYF
TRBV3-1,TRBJ1-1,TRBD1,CASSRRTGSNTEAFF
TRBV6-5,TRBJ2-1,TRBD2,CASTGEYGTSLAEQFF
TRBV5-1,TRBJ1-4,.,CASSTGPDFYPNEKLFF
TRBV13,TRBJ1-1,.,CASSFRGALTEAFF
TRBV5-1,TRBJ1-1,TRBD1,CASRPHAGTGNTEAFF
TRBV9,TRBJ2-7,.,CASSVEDMSYEQYF
TRBV5-1,TRBJ2-7,.,CASSLGDLPSYEQYF